This T cell receptor (beta chain) was sequenced during a study of PD-1 blockade in classical Hodgkin lymphoma. Study as a whole: Intravenous delivery of nivolumab at 3 mg/kg to patients occurred every 2 weeks.

About this clone itself: The antigen is undetermined.

Repertoires were generated with immunoSEQ multiplex PCR, while TCRdb's copy carries only in-frame clones and drops some. The table lists 4,400 or so clones, 87% of them singletons. Whole-study results and caveats: Patients newly diagnosed and complete responders had comparable baseline diversity. CD4+ but not CD8+ TCR diversity rose significantly by C4D1.

The CDR3 runs 13 residues. Trimming took off 6 bases at V and 7 bases at J, with 12 bases between the two ends. CDR1 and CDR2 from the germline V gene are ENHRY and SYGVKD. Each patient relapsed following autologous stem cell transplantation, and prior brentuximab vedotin exposure differed. The study purified CD4+ T cells from thawed PBMCs using magnetic negative selection. The best responses consisted of complete response, partial response or progressive disease. The source was CD4+ T cells from blood, collected at baseline. The TCR originated in a human donor with classical Hodgkin lymphoma. This chain joins TRBV10-3 and TRBJ1-4, with D maybe TRBD1 (5 bases). The CDR3 DNA sequence: TGTGCCATCAGGCAGGGTCTGGTTGAAAAACTGTTTTTT. As protein: CAIRQGLVEKLFF.